This T cell receptor (beta chain) was retrieved from a study of T cells expressing NK-cell markers. TCRdb reanalyzed the 5' RACE reads and collapses them to one entry per CDR3 protein, without DNA. This sample's table has 500,000 or so distinct CDR3 sequences. The source is a man younger than 35 in good health. Source material: blood T cells: a sorted CD56 or NKG2C T cell subset, CD4+ or CD8+ T cells, or bulk PBMC T cells (not recorded which).

The CDR3: CASFQRETPDTQYF. The gene calls are TRBV7-9 and TRBJ2-3; TCRdb's D gene call, TRBD2, goes unchecked for lack of DNA. The CDR3 extends over 14 amino acids. CDR1 and CDR2 from the germline V gene are SEHNR and FQNEAQ (reference sequence).